Following are 24 T cell receptor beta chains from one sample sequenced in a study of T cells after yellow fever vaccination. TCRdb independently ran MiXCR on the 5' RACE reads; one entry per CDR3 protein. The sample has fewer than 350,000 distinct CDR3 sequences, around 4% seen once. The sequencing here drew on PBMCs, taken on the day of the yellow fever booster vaccination. These receptors were taken from a man between 18 and 29 years old who received the YFV17D yellow fever vaccine.

This clonotype was picked up many times. This chain connects TRBV28 to TRBJ1-6; 9 bases line up with TRBD1. Trimming took 4 bases from V and 5 from J; bases not matched to a gene: 3. Germline CDR1 MDHEN, CDR2 SYDVKM. The CDR3 sequence is 15 residues long. The CDR3 coding sequence is TGTGCCAGCAGTTGGGGACAGGGAGATAATTCACCCCTCCACTTT. Protein sequence: CASSWGQGDNSPLHF.

This clonotype was seen once. The chain couples TRBV3-1 to TRBJ2-7; D gene unclear. Trimming removed 1 base from V and 0 bases from J, with 10 bases in between. Germline values: CDR1 LGHDT, CDR2 YNNKEL (reference sequence). The CDR3 totals 15 residues. The CDR3 is CASSQGRSLSYEQYF. For the CDR3, the DNA is TGTGCCAGCAGCCAAGGCAGGAGCCTCTCCTACGAGCAGTACTTC.

This clonotype was seen many times. J is TRBJ2-1 and V is TRBV7-6, with TRBD1 identical over 8 bases. V trimming: 5 bases; J trimming: 2 bases; junction bases outside the gene matches: 14. Germline V gene sequence: CDR1 SGHVS, CDR2 FNYEAQ. The CDR3 totals 18 residues. The CDR3 loop reads CASSHPRQGTNTYNEQFF. The CDR3 region has the DNA TGTGCCAGCAGCCACCCAAGACAGGGGACAAATACCTACAATGAGCAGTTCTTC.

The sample holds many counts of this clonotype. The chain carries TRBV29-1 and TRBJ1-2, with TRBD1 matching over 7 bases. This CDR3 contains 13 residues. Germline V CDR1 and CDR2: SQVTM, ANQGSEA. Trimming took 7 bases from V and 2 from J; bases not matched to a gene: 7. For the CDR3, the DNA is TGCAGCGGGCGGACAGGTGGGAACTATGGCTACACCTTC. As protein: CSGRTGGNYGYTF.

This clonotype was recorded many times. The chain uses TRBV7-3 and TRBJ2-5, with 7 nucleotides matching TRBD2. The germline CDR1 and CDR2 sequences are SGHTA and FQGTGA. This CDR3 contains 13 residues. With 5 bases clipped from V and 5 bases from J, the junction kept 5 bases outside the gene matches. The CDR3 coding sequence is TGTGCCAGCAGCCGGGGGGAGTTGGAGACCCAGTACTTC. This encodes CASSRGELETQYF. Complete variable domain (other parts from reference TRBV7-3 and TRBJ2-5): GAGVSQTPSNKVTEKGKYVELRCDPISGHTALYWYRQSLGQGPEFLIYFQGTGAADDSGLPNDRFFAVRPEGSVSTLKIQRTERGDSAVYLCASSRGELETQYFGPGTRLLVL.

This clonotype was recorded many times. The V gene is TRBV6-2 or TRBV6-3, the J gene TRBJ2-2, with TRBD2 matching over 14 bases. The CDR3 sequence is 18 residues long. The V and J ends lost 4 bases and 2 bases, in that order; junction bases with no gene match: 6. CDR1 and CDR2 from the germline V gene are MNHEY and SVGEGT. In DNA form, the CDR3 reads TGTGCCAGCAGTTCCTTGACTAGCGGGGGGGAAAACACCGGGGAGCTGTTTTTT. Amino acid sequence: CASSSLTSGGENTGELFF.

This clonotype was detected only a few times. The chain carries TRBV19 and TRBJ2-5; D not certain. Deletions cut 1 base from V and 2 bases from J, with 5 bases between. Germline CDR1 reads LNHDA; CDR2 reads SQIVND (reference sequence). There are 13 residues in the CDR3. In DNA form, the CDR3 reads TGTGCCAGTAGTATAGGACGTCAAGAGACCCAGTACTTC. Amino acid sequence: CASSIGRQETQYF.

This chain links TRBV4-3 with TRBJ2-3; possible D gene TRBD2, 6 bases. Germline V CDR1 and CDR2: LGHNA, YSLEER. There are 14 residues in the CDR3. The ends were cut back, 4 bases at V and 6 bases at J, with 14 bases in the middle. CDR3 protein: CASSRTTSSDTQYF. The CDR3 bases are TGCGCCAGCAGCCGTACGACTAGTTCCGATACGCAGTATTTT.

This clonotype came up many times. The rearrangement joins TRBV7-3 to TRBJ2-3, with TRBD2 identical over 15 bases. The J segment lost 4 bases and the V segment lost 4 bases, leaving 3 bases of the junction unmatched. This CDR3 region has 16 residues. Germline V gene sequence: CDR1 SGHTA, CDR2 FQGTGA. The CDR3 sequence: CASSSGLAGGPDTQYF. In DNA, the CDR3 is TGTGCCAGCAGCTCAGGACTAGCGGGGGGGCCAGATACGCAGTATTTT.

This clonotype appeared a few times. The chain joins TRBV18 to TRBJ1-2; D possibly corresponds to TRBD1 (5 bases). With 0 bases removed from V and 6 bases from J, the gap between germline ends came to 8 bases. CDR1 KGHSH and CDR2 LQKENI come from the germline V gene. The CDR3 loop spans 13 amino acids. Here the CDR3 DNA reads TGTGCCAGCTCACCACCCGGGGGGGATGGCTACACCTTC. Translated: CASSPPGGDGYTF.

V is TRBV12-3 or TRBV12-4 and J is TRBJ2-3, with D perhaps matching TRBD2 (6 bases). Trimming removed 5 bases at V and 2 bases at J, with 14 bases between. There are 15 residues in the CDR3. The CDR3 nucleotides read TGTGCCAGCAGTCCCGACCGGGGGACCACAGATACGCAGTATTTT. Its translation: CASSPDRGTTDTQYF.

With respect to this clonotype: A much larger clone lies a single base off, so this may be a read error. V usage is TRBV12-3 or TRBV12-4 and J usage is TRBJ2-2; TRBD1 agrees at 8 bases. CDR3 length equals 14 residues. Losses at the gene ends were 8 bases for V and 7 bases for J; bases not matched to a gene: 9. CDR3 nucleotide sequence: TGTGCCAGCGGTTACAGGGGGATAGTCGGGGAGCTGTTTTTT. Protein sequence: CASGYRGIVGELFF.

The chain combines TRBV3-1 with TRBJ1-4; TRBD1 matches 7 bases. After removal of 4 bases from V and 8 bases from J, the junction contained 10 bases not matched to a gene. This CDR3 is 15 amino acids long. The germline gives CDR1 LGHDT, CDR2 YNNKEL (reference sequence). This chain's CDR3 is CASSPGDRGREKLFF. The CDR3 coding sequence is TGTGCCAGCAGCCCCGGGGATAGGGGGCGAGAAAAACTGTTTTTT.

This clonotype was recorded at least ten times. This chain links TRBV12-3 or TRBV12-4 with TRBJ2-7; a weak D match, TRBD2 (6 bases). CDR3 length equals 14 residues. Trimming pared 6 bases from V and 4 bases from J, leaving 16 bases between. CDR3 sequence: CASSGTVGTYEQYF. CDR3 DNA sequence: TGTGCCAGCAGCGGGACTGTCGGTACTTACGAGCAGTACTTC.

This clonotype came up many times. This rearrangement joins TRBV7-9 to TRBJ2-5; TRBD1 agrees at 11 bases. Trimming took 5 bases from V and 1 from J; bases not matched to a gene: 3. The CDR3 has 15 residues. Germline V gene data show CDR1 as SEHNR and CDR2 as FQNEAQ (reference sequence). The CDR3 protein is CASSPGQGVQETQYF. As DNA, the CDR3 is TGTGCCAGCAGCCCGGGACAGGGGGTCCAAGAGACCCAGTACTTC.

In this sample, this clonotype turned up many times. The genes are TRBV7-2 and TRBJ2-3; 8 nucleotides align to TRBD2. Germline V gene sequence: CDR1 SGHTA, CDR2 FQGNSA. The junction had 3 bases not matched to a gene; V was cut back by 3 bases and J by 1 base. The length of the CDR3 is 15 residues. The CDR3, as DNA: TGTGCCAGCAGCTTCTGGCGGGGGGGCACAGATACGCAGTATTTT. Its translation: CASSFWRGGTDTQYF.

This clonotype was recorded at least ten times. The chain carries TRBV4-1 and TRBJ2-3; no reliable D call. Germline V CDR1 and CDR2: MGHRA, YSYEKL. The CDR3 extends over 14 amino acids. The V gene lost 2 bases and the J gene lost 0 bases, with 6 bases spanning the gap. The CDR3 loop is CASSQLDSTDTQYF. The CDR3 bases are TGCGCCAGCAGCCAATTGGACAGCACAGATACGCAGTATTTT.

This clonotype was recorded at least ten times. The J gene is TRBJ1-1, the V gene TRBV6-5; 8 bases align to TRBD1. Per germline, CDR1 MNHEY and CDR2 SVGAGI. V lost 0 bases and J lost 5; bases outside the gene matches: 8. The CDR3 consists of 16 residues. The chain's CDR3 is CASSYSAGGQGTEAFF. CDR3 DNA: TGTGCCAGCAGTTACTCGGCAGGGGGCCAGGGAACTGAAGCTTTCTTT.

The table lists this clonotype with many counts. The V gene is TRBV6-5, the J gene TRBJ2-3; D is unclear. Trimming shortened V by 5 bases and J by 3 bases, and 12 bases separated the two germline ends. Germline CDR1 and CDR2: MNHEY and SVGAGI. The CDR3 spans 14 residues. The CDR3 is CASSPGLGTDTQYF. CDR3 in DNA: TGTGCCAGCAGTCCGGGCCTTGGGACAGATACGCAGTATTTT.

The chain links TRBV7-9 to TRBJ2-1; 8 nucleotides align to TRBD1. This CDR3 comprises 15 residues. Germline-derived CDR1 and CDR2 are SEHNR and FQNEAQ (reference sequence). J gave up 5 bases and V 4 bases, and 7 bases lay outside the gene matches. This CDR3 is CASSYDRGKNNEQFF. The CDR3 bases are TGTGCCAGCAGCTATGACAGGGGTAAGAACAATGAGCAGTTCTTC.

The rearrangement links TRBV7-8 to TRBJ2-7; D is possibly TRBD2 (5 bases). Trimming shortened V by 1 base and J by 2 bases, and 9 bases separated the two germline ends. The CDR3 runs to 14 residues. Per the germline V gene, CDR1 is SGHVS and CDR2 is FQNEAQ. Here the CDR3 DNA reads TGTGCCAGCAGCTTAGTTCGGGGTACCTACGAGCAGTACTTC. Amino acid sequence: CASSLVRGTYEQYF.

This chain uses TRBV5-1 with TRBJ2-5, with D possibly matching TRBD1 (5 bases). V was clipped by 0 bases and J by 5 bases, with 17 bases between them. Germline V gives CDR1 SGHRS, CDR2 YFSETQ. CDR3 length: 16 amino acids. Written as DNA, the CDR3 is TGCGCCAGCAGCTTGGAGTATTCCAGGGAAGGGGAGACCCAGTACTTC. Residues: CASSLEYSREGETQYF.

This clonotype was recorded a few times. The chain has TRBV7-2 and TRBJ2-2; tentatively, D is TRBD1 or TRBD2 (5 bases each). The CDR3 is 16 amino acids. Trimming stripped 3 bases from V and 7 bases from J, with 18 bases between. The V gene's germline CDR1 is SGHTA and CDR2 FQGNSA. DNA for the CDR3: TGTGCCAGCAGCTTCGGGCTAGGGAAGGGGAGCGGGGAGCTGTTTTTT. Translated: CASSFGLGKGSGELFF.

The table lists this clonotype with a few counts. The chain combines TRBV6-5 with TRBJ1-2; D ambiguous. Trimming removed 6 bases at V and 8 bases at J, with 13 bases between. The CDR3 contains 12 residues. Germline CDR1 MNHEY, CDR2 SVGAGI. The DNA of the CDR3 is TGTGCCAGCAGCTCCCAAGGGTTGGGCTACACCTTC. Protein product: CASSSQGLGYTF.